These 16 T cell receptor beta chains share one sample of origin, sequenced in a study of blood T cell repertoires in COVID-19. The protocol was immunoSEQ multiplex PCR, while the TCRdb copy is restricted to in-frame clones and leaves out a portion. The sample comprises about 100,000 clones, 80% of which are singletons, and under 35% rests with the top ten. The sequencing input was peripheral blood. Receptor source: a man between 65 and 85 years old with active or convalescent COVID-19.

The V and J genes are TRBV30 and TRBJ2-6; D gene ambiguous. Germline-derived CDR1 and CDR2 are GTSNPN and SVGIG (reference sequence). The V end was cut by 4 bases, the J end by 0 bases, with 4 bases between. The CDR3 spans 13 residues. CDR3 sequence: CAWMYSGANVLTF. In DNA form, the CDR3 reads TGTGCCTGGATGTACTCTGGGGCCAACGTCCTGACTTTC.

The chain recombines TRBV6-1 with TRBJ1-2, with 9 positions matching TRBD1. CDR1 is MNHNS, CDR2 SASEGT, per germline. The trim removed 3 bases at V and 4 bases at J, leaving 6 bases unmatched. This CDR3 has 15 amino acids. CDR3 in amino acids: CASSEGDRVLYGYTF. CDR3 bases: TGTGCCAGCAGTGAGGGGGACAGGGTGCTCTATGGCTACACCTTC.

This clone was seen more than once but under ten times. The chain combines TRBV25-1 with TRBJ1-1; D not certain. This CDR3 is 13 amino acids long. Germline-derived CDR1 and CDR2 are MGHDK and SYGVNS. V shed 4 bases and J shed 7 bases, with 13 bases lying between them. The CDR3: CASSGGQIFEAFF. For the CDR3, the DNA is TGTGCCAGCAGTGGAGGCCAGATCTTTGAAGCTTTCTTT. Drawing the rest from reference TRBV25-1 and TRBJ1-1, the complete variable domain is EADIYQTPRYLVIGTGKKITLECSQTMGHDKMYWYQQDPGMELHLIHYSYGVNSTEKGDLSSESTVSRIRTEHFPLTLESARPSHTSQYLCASSGGQIFEAFFGQGTRLTVV.

The rearrangement joins TRBV14 to TRBJ1-1, with a possible D match to TRBD1 (5 bases). CDR1 is SGHDN, CDR2 FVKESK, per germline. V shed 5 bases and J shed 6 bases, with 7 bases lying between them. The CDR3 is 11 residues long. The CDR3 DNA is TGTGCCAGCAGCGCGGGACCTGAAGCTTTCTTT. It encodes CASSAGPEAFF.

CDR3 nucleotide sequence: TGCGCCAGCCAAAGGGGCGGGGGGGGTGGAGATACGCAGTATTTT. As protein: CASQRGGGGGDTQYF. The rearrangement joins TRBV10-2 to TRBJ2-3, with TRBD2 matching over 9 bases. CDR1 is WSHSY and CDR2 is SAAADI in the germline V gene. The CDR3 sequence is 15 residues long. V was pared by 8 bases and J by 5 bases, with 11 bases of the junction left unmatched.

This clone was detected only once. The V gene is TRBV19, the J gene TRBJ2-4; the D is unclear. CDR1 LNHDA and CDR2 SQIVND come from the germline V gene (reference sequence). V was cut by 1 base and J by 7 bases, with 8 bases left in between. This CDR3 is built from 13 residues. This CDR3 reads CASSIAGFNIQYF. As DNA, the CDR3 is TGTGCCAGTAGTATAGCAGGTTTTAACATTCAGTACTTC.

The V and J genes are TRBV4-3 and TRBJ1-1; 7 positions match TRBD1. Germline V gene sequence: CDR1 LGHNA, CDR2 YSLEER. The CDR3 is 13 residues long. Losses at the gene ends were 4 bases for V and 5 bases for J; bases not matched to a gene: 4. CDR3: CASSLTGDTEAFF. The CDR3 bases are TGCGCCAGCAGCCTAACAGGGGATACTGAAGCTTTCTTT.

The chain carries TRBV3-1 (or the pseudogene TRBV3-2) and TRBJ1-6; D perhaps matches TRBD1 (6 bases). The CDR3 runs to 15 residues. V lost 4 bases and J 4 bases, leaving 11 bases between the germline ends. The germline CDR1 and CDR2 sequences are LGHDT and YNNKEL (reference sequence). CDR3 protein: CASSPGRGYNSPLHF. DNA of the CDR3: TGTGCCAGCAGCCCCGGAAGGGGGTATAATTCACCCCTCCACTTT.

The genes are TRBV12-3 or TRBV12-4 and TRBJ2-1; D gene unclear. V dropped 2 bases and J dropped 15 bases, with 11 bases sitting between them. The CDR3 length is 11 residues. The CDR3 DNA follows: TGTGCCAGCAGTTTATCCTTCGGGTTGTTCTTC. This encodes CASSLSFGLFF.

This clone has only one observation. The chain is built from TRBV29-1 and TRBJ1-1; D is perhaps TRBD1 (6 bases). The germline V and J ends were trimmed by 6 bases and 2 bases, with 16 bases remaining between them. Germline loops: CDR1 SQVTM, CDR2 ANQGSEA. The CDR3 covers 14 residues. The CDR3 DNA reads as TGCAGCGTGGTTCCACAGGGAATCAACACTGAAGCTTTCTTT. This translates into CSVVPQGINTEAFF.

The count of this clone is one. V and J are TRBV6-6 and TRBJ1-3; D gene uncertain. CDR3 length equals 16 residues. The germline V and J ends were trimmed by 0 bases and 0 bases, with 9 bases remaining between them. The germline V gene has CDR1 MNHNY and CDR2 SVGAGI (reference sequence). This CDR3 reads CASSYSGGDSGNTIYF. CDR3 coding DNA: TGTGCCAGCAGTTACTCGGGAGGAGACTCTGGAAACACCATATATTTT.

The V and J genes are TRBV6-5 and TRBJ1-1, with D possibly TRBD1 on 5 matching bases. The CDR3 length is 13 residues. The V gene lost 6 bases and the J gene lost 5 bases, with 13 bases spanning the gap. CDR1 MNHEY and CDR2 SVGAGI come from the germline V gene. The CDR3 sequence is CASRGGVWTEAFF. The CDR3 nucleotides read TGTGCCAGCAGGGGGGGGGTATGGACTGAAGCTTTCTTT.

The V gene is TRBV6-6, the J gene TRBJ2-4, with D possibly matching TRBD1 (5 bases). Between the trimmed V and J ends, which lost 6 bases and 8 bases, there was a span of 11 bases. The CDR3 sequence is 12 residues long. Per the germline V gene, CDR1 is MNHNY and CDR2 is SVGAGI (reference sequence). This chain's CDR3 is CASRATGDIQYF. The CDR3 nucleotides read TGTGCCAGCAGGGCAACAGGAGACATTCAGTACTTC.

The J gene is TRBJ1-2, the V gene TRBV5-4; no clear D gene. The length of the CDR3 is 14 residues. Between the trimmed V and J ends, which lost 0 bases and 9 bases, there was a span of 15 bases. The germline CDR1 and CDR2 sequences are SGHNT and YYREEE (reference sequence). The CDR3 region has the DNA TGTGCCAGCAGCTTGGAGCTAGGAACCATCCGCTACACCTTC. Translated, it gives CASSLELGTIRYTF.

The chain joins TRBV4-3 to TRBJ2-1; 10 positions agree with TRBD2. Germline-derived CDR1 and CDR2 are LGHNA and YSLEER. Trimming at V came to 3 bases and at J to 4 bases, leaving 6 bases not matched to a gene. This CDR3 is 16 amino acids long. As DNA, the CDR3 is TGCGCCAGCAGCCAGGAAAGACTAGCGGGTTACAATGAGCAGTTCTTC. Translated: CASSQERLAGYNEQFF.

The gene calls are TRBV7-6 and TRBJ2-2, with TRBD2 identical over 9 bases. This CDR3 spans 17 amino acids. CDR1 and CDR2 (germline): SGHVS, FNYEAQ. V shed 2 bases, J shed 7 bases, and the junction held 11 bases outside the gene matches. The CDR3 loop reads CASSLSEIAGERGELFF. The CDR3 DNA follows: TGTGCCAGCAGCTTATCGGAAATAGCGGGAGAGCGCGGGGAGCTGTTTTTT.